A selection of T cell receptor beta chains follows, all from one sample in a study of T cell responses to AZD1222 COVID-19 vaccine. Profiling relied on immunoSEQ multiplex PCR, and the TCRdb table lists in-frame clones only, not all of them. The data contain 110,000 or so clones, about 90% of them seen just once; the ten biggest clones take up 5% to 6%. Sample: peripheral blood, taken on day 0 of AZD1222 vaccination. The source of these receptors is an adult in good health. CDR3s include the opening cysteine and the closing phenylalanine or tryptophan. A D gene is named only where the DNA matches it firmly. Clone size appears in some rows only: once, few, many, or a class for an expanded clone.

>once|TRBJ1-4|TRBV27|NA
TGTGCCAGCAGTTCCCTCTATGGTGAAAAACTGTTTTTT
CASSSLYGEKLFF
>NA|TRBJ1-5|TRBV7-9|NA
TGTGCCAGCAGCCCTAAAGGCGGACAGAGCTGGCAGCCCCAGCATTTT
CASSPKGGQSWQPQHF
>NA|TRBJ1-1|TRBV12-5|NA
TGTGCTAGTGGTTTGGTATGGGGGCAGGGTGAAGCTTTCTTT
CASGLVWGQGEAFF
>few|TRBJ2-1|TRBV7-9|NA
TGTGCCAGCAGCCCTCGAGTATCCTACAATGAGCAGTTCTTC
CASSPRVSYNEQFF
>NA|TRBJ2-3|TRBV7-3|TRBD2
TGTGCCAGCAGCTTAACGGGAGGGGGCACAGATACGCAGTATTTT
CASSLTGGGTDTQYF
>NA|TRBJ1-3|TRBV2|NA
TGTGCCAGCAGTCCTCGTCCGGGTCGTGCCGGAAACACCATATATTTT
CASSPRPGRAGNTIYF
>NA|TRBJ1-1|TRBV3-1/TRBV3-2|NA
TGTGCCAGCAGCCAGGGGTCGGACACTGAAGCTTTCTTT
CASSQGSDTEAFF
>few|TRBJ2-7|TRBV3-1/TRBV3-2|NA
TGTGCCAGCAGCCCAGTTCGCTCCTACGAGCAGTACTTC
CASSPVRSYEQYF
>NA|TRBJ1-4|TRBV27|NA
TGTGCCACCGGGGACTTTGAAAAACTGTTTTTT
CATGDFEKLFF
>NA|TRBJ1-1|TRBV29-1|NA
TGCAGCGTTGAACAGGGGATGAACACTGAAGCTTTCTTT
CSVEQGMNTEAFF
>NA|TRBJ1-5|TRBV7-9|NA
TGTGCCAGCAGTCTCGACAAGGGGATGGGTAGCAATCAGCCCCAGCATTTT
CASSLDKGMGSNQPQHF
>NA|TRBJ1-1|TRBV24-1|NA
TGTGCCACCAGTGATGCGCCAGGGTATGAAGCTTTCTTT
CATSDAPGYEAFF
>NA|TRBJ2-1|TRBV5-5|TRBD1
TGTGCCAGCAGCCGATCCGGGACAGGGAGCCCAGGGCAGTTCTTC
CASSRSGTGSPGQFF
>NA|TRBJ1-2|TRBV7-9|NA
TGTGCCAGCAGCCCTGGGGACTATGGCTACACCTTC
CASSPGDYGYTF
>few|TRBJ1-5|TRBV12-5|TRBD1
TGTGCTAGTGGTTTAGGACAGGGGGCCGGTCAGCCCCAGCATTTT
CASGLGQGAGQPQHF
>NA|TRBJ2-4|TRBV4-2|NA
TGTGCCAGCAGCCTCCATGAGCTAGCCAAAAACATTCAGTACTTC
CASSLHELAKNIQYF
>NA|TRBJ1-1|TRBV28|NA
TGTGCCAGCAGTTTAGTTCGGAACACTGAAGCTTTCTTT
CASSLVRNTEAFF
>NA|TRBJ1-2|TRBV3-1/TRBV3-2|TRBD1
TGTGCCAGCAGCCAAAGGCAGACAGGGAACTATGGCTACACCTTC
CASSQRQTGNYGYTF
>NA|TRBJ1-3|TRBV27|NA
TGTGCCAGCAGCATTAGTGGGGCCACGAGAGGAAACACCATATATTTT
CASSISGATRGNTIYF
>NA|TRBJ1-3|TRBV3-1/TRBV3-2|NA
TGTGCCAGCAGCCCTGAGAGGACGGGAAACACCATATATTTT
CASSPERTGNTIYF
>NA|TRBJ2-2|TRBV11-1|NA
TGTGCCAGCAGCTTCCACGGTTCCGTCGGGGAGCTGTTTTTT
CASSFHGSVGELFF
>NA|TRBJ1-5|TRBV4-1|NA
TGCGCCAGCAGCCAAGAAGGAGTTACGAGGAATCAGCCCCAGCATTTT
CASSQEGVTRNQPQHF
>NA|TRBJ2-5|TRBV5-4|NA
TGTGCCAGCAGCTTGGGTGGGCAGGGGTATCAAGAGACCCAGTACTTC
CASSLGGQGYQETQYF
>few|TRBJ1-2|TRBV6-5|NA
TGTGCCAGCAGACCCGGACAGAGAAACTATGGCTACACCTTC
CASRPGQRNYGYTF
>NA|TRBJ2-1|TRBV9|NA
TGTGCCAGCAGCGTTTATCTAGGGTCAAACAATGAGCAGTTCTTC
CASSVYLGSNNEQFF
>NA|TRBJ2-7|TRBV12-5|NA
TGTGCTAGTGGTCTCGGTGTACCCGCACCCTACGAGCAGTACTTC
CASGLGVPAPYEQYF
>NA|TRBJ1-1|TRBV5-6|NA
TGTGCCAGCAGCTTTAGGGGGGTTGAGAACACTGAAGCTTTCTTT
CASSFRGVENTEAFF
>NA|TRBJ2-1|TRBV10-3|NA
TGTGCCATCAGTGGTTGGAGCCTACAGAATGAGCAGTTCTTC
CAISGWSLQNEQFF
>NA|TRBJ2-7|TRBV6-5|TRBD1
TGTGCCAGCAGTTACGCTCAGGGGGCTTCCTACGAGCAGTACTTC
CASSYAQGASYEQYF
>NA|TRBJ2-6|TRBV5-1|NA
TGCGCCAGCAGCTTGGGGCCCTTGGCTGGAAACTCTGGGGCCAACGTCCTGACTTTC
CASSLGPLAGNSGANVLTF
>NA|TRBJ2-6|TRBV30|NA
TGTGCCTGGAGCCTCTGGACAGACCGCGAGCGGGCCAACGTCCTGACTTTC
CAWSLWTDRERANVLTF
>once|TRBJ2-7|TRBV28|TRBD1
TGTGCCAGCAGTTTACGGTCCGGGACAGCACCTACAGAGCAGTACTTC
CASSLRSGTAPTEQYF
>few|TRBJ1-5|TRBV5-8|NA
TGTGCCAGCAGCTTGGTGGGTCTAACAGTAGGCAATCAGCCCCAGCATTTT
CASSLVGLTVGNQPQHF
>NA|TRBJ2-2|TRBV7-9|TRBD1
TGTGCCAGCAGCTCGACAGGGGACACCGGGGAGCTGTTTTTT
CASSSTGDTGELFF
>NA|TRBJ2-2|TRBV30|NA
TGTGCCTGGAGTGTACTTGGCGGGGAGCTGTTTTTT
CAWSVLGGELFF
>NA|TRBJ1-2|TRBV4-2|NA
TGTGCCAGCAGCCAAGGGGCAGGGGTTGACTATGGCTACACCTTC
CASSQGAGVDYGYTF
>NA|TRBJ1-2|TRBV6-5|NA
TGTGCCAGCAGACCAGGACAGCACGGTAGAGGCTACACCTTC
CASRPGQHGRGYTF
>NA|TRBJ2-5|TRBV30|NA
TGTGCCTGGAGTGTACTAGGGACCCAGTACTTC
CAWSVLGTQYF
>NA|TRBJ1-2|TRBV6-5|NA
TGTGCCAGCAGTCCACAAACCTACAATGGCTACACCTTC
CASSPQTYNGYTF
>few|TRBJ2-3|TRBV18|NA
TGTGCCAGCTCACGTCAGAGCACAGATACGCAGTATTTT
CASSRQSTDTQYF
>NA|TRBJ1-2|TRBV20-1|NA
TGCAGTGTGCCGGGATTATATGGCTACACCTTC
CSVPGLYGYTF
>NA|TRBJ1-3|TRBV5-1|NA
TGCGCCAGCAGCCCCGGATCGATGGGGTCTGGAAACACCATATATTTT
CASSPGSMGSGNTIYF
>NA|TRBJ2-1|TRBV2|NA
TGTGCCAGCAGTAAGGGTAACGTTTATGAGCAGTTCTTC
CASSKGNVYEQFF
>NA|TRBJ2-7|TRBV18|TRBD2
TGTGCCAGCTCACCACGCGGGGGAAACTACGAGCAGTACTTC
CASSPRGGNYEQYF
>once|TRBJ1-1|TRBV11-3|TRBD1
TGTGCCAGCAGCGGGAGACAGGGGTTGAACACTGAAGCTTTCTTT
CASSGRQGLNTEAFF
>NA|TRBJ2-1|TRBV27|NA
TGTGCCAGCAGTTTTCTGGATGAGCAGTTCTTC
CASSFLDEQFF
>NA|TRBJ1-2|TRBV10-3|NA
TGTGCCATCAGTGACAGCTCCAATTATGGCTACACCTTC
CAISDSSNYGYTF
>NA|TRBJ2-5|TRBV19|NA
TGTGCCAGTAGTATGCCCCCGCCGGGACCAAGAGTGACCCAGTACTTC
CASSMPPPGPRVTQYF
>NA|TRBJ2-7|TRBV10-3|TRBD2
TGTGCCATCAGCGCCGGGACTAGTGGATACGAGCAGTACTTC
CAISAGTSGYEQYF
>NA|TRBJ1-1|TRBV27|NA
TGTGCCAGCAGTTTTGGGGGGTTCGCTGAAGCTTTCTTT
CASSFGGFAEAFF
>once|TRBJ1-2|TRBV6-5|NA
TGTGCCAGCAGTCGTACATCAGTCTATGGCTACACCTTC
CASSRTSVYGYTF
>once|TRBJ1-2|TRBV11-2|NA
TGTGCCAGCAGCGGGAGGCCGAGGGATGGCTACACCTTC
CASSGRPRDGYTF
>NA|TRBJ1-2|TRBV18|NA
TGTGCCAGCTCACCGGACCTTAACTATGGCTACACCTTC
CASSPDLNYGYTF
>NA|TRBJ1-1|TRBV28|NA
TGTGCCAGCAGTTTAACAGGACGGGGAGCTTTCTTT
CASSLTGRGAFF
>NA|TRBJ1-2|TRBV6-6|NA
TGTGCCAGCAGTTACTTCGCACTCGACTATGGCTACACCTTC
CASSYFALDYGYTF
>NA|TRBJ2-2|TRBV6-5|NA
TGTGCCAGCTCTTCGGACCCCAACACCGGGGAGCTGTTTTTT
CASSSDPNTGELFF
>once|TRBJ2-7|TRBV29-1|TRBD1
TGCAGCGCTATGTCGGGACAGACATACTACGAGCAGTACTTC
CSAMSGQTYYEQYF
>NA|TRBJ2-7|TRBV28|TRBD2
TGTGCCAGCAGTTCCGGACTAGCGGGGCCCTACGAGCAGTACTTC
CASSSGLAGPYEQYF
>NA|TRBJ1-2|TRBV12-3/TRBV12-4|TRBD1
TGTGCCAGCAGGACAGGGGAAGGGTATGGCTACACCTTC
CASRTGEGYGYTF